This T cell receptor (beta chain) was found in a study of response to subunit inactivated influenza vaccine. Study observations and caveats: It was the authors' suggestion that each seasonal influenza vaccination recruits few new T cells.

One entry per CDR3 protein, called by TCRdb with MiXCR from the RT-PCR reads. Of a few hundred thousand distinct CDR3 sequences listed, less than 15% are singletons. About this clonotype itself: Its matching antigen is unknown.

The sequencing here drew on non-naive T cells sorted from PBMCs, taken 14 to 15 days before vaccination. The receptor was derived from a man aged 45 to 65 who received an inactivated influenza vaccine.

CDR3 in amino acids: CASSQDGGVNEKLFF. For the CDR3, the DNA is TGTGCCAGCAGCCAAGATGGGGGGGTCAATGAAAAACTGTTTTTT. This chain links TRBV4-2 with TRBJ1-4; weak D call: TRBD1 (5 bases). Germline V gene sequence: CDR1 LGHNA, CDR2 YNFKEQ. Between the trimmed V and J ends, which lost 0 bases and 5 bases, there was a span of 10 bases. There are 15 residues in the CDR3.